The entry below gives a single TCR beta chain sequence along with its context. Its antigen remains unidentified. The sample originates from a study of naive and memory T cell subsets. Findings of the study overall: A few larger clonotypes appeared in naive repertoires, especially CD8, possibly memory cells re-expressing CD45RA.

The beta constant-region primer was an equimolar mix of two oligonucleotides covering TRBC1 and TRBC2. Ligated cDNA was amplified by four rounds of PCR with nested alpha and beta constant-region primers and SP2. MiXCR was run by TCRdb on the UMI-ligation and nested PCR reads, yielding one entry per CDR3 protein. The sample has 150,000 or so distinct CDR3 sequences, roughly 22% seen once; the top ten hold around 0.097%. This clonotype originated in a human donor in good health. The specimen sequenced was naive CD4+ T cells from blood.

CDR3 in DNA: TGTGCCAGCAGTTACAGGGTCCTAAATCAGCCCCAGCATTTT. It specifies CASSYRVLNQPQHF. The chain is built from TRBV6-6 and TRBJ1-5; no definite D call. This CDR3 is built from 14 residues. CDR1 and CDR2 from the germline V gene are MNHNY and SVGAGI (reference sequence). With 2 bases removed from V and 4 bases from J, the gap between germline ends came to 9 bases.